The clone carrying this T cell receptor beta chain was seen a few times. No antigen is known for it. Some clones are missing from TCRdb's copy, which holds only in-frame ones; the method was immunoSEQ multiplex PCR. Counted here are thousands of clones, 65% to 75% occurring once; the ten biggest clones make up roughly 8%. These data belong to a study of immune cell composition in non-small cell lung cancer. The CDR3 runs to 13 residues. Germline CDR1 MNHEY, CDR2 SMNVEV (reference sequence). V shed 5 bases and J shed 0 bases, with 8 bases lying between them. Study-wide findings and caveats: Approximately 79% of squamous and around 34% of adenocarcinoma cases had tumour-associated clones >0.5%. Adenocarcinomas with higher top tumour-associated clone frequency had more reactive TILs.

The sequence came from a human donor with non-small cell lung cancer. Sequenced: lung tumor tissue. The chain couples TRBV27 to TRBJ2-7; D ambiguous. Here the CDR3 reads CASSAYGSYEQYF. In DNA, the CDR3 is TGTGCCAGCAGTGCCTATGGCTCCTACGAGCAGTACTTC.